This TCR beta chain is drawn from a study of blood T cells in healthy people across ages. Together with a sample-barcoded 5' primer, a J-beta primer mix was included in a second PCR lasting roughly 6 to 12 cycles. Sequencing yielded, for each sample, at least 3 million paired-end reads carrying CDR3. TCRdb redid the calling of the 5' RACE reads with MiXCR, one entry per CDR3 protein. This repertoire shows 600,000 to 850,000 distinct CDR3 sequences, roughly 25% found once; its top ten account for roughly a tenth. The CDR3 consists of 13 residues. V was pared by 8 bases and J by 9 bases, with 11 bases of the junction left unmatched. A further study also used this sample, focusing on T cells of mothers and their children. Turning to that study: Comparable shaping of TCR recombination output by thymic selection was observed in related and unrelated pairs. Slightly, though not significantly, more overlap was seen in related than in unrelated mother-child pairs.

The sequence came from a boy aged 5 to 17 in good health. The material sequenced was blood. This chain uses TRBV12-3 or TRBV12-4 with TRBJ1-2; 8 bases map to TRBD1. CDR3 protein: CASGLQGAASYTF. The CDR3 DNA follows: TGTGCCAGCGGACTCCAGGGGGCCGCTAGCTACACCTTC.